These 10 T cell receptor beta chains were all obtained from the same sample, sequenced in a study of sequential checkpoint blockade in melanoma. Data came from immunoSEQ multiplex PCR; TCRdb stores just in-frame clones and leaves some out. The sample holds around 40,000 clones, roughly 85% seen once. Treatment described: randomized to nivolumab then ipilimumab (arm A) or the reverse (arm B). The specimen was CD8+ T cells sorted from blood (inferred from file names), collected from a patient given nivolumab and ipilimumab in sequence. Receptors were obtained from a human donor with melanoma.

The gene calls are TRBV4-1 and TRBJ1-1; TRBD1 is a possible D gene (6 bases). The CDR3 spans 16 residues. V was cut by 0 bases and J by 6 bases, with 17 bases left in between. The germline gives CDR1 MGHRA, CDR2 YSYEKL. This CDR3 reads CASSQDSGGAYAEAFF. The CDR3 DNA reads TGCGCCAGCAGCCAAGATTCGGGGGGGGCGTACGCTGAAGCTTTCTTT.

This chain connects TRBV7-9 to TRBJ2-5, with D possibly matching TRBD2 (6 bases). This CDR3 is 14 amino acids long. Germline CDR1 SEHNR, CDR2 FQNEAQ (reference sequence). V lost 6 bases, J lost 4 bases, and 15 bases lay in between. CDR3 sequence (DNA): TGTGCCAGCAGTCGATGGGAGGTAGTAGAGACCCAGTACTTC. Protein sequence: CASSRWEVVETQYF.

V usage is TRBV9 and J usage is TRBJ1-3; maybe TRBD1 (6 bases). CDR3 length: 16 amino acids. V lost 0 bases, J lost 0 bases, and 10 bases lay in between. Germline loops: CDR1 SGDLS, CDR2 YYNGEE. CDR3 nucleotide sequence: TGTGCCAGCAGCGTAGCAGGGGCGAGCTCTGGAAACACCATATATTTT. Protein sequence: CASSVAGASSGNTIYF.

The chain couples TRBV15 to TRBJ2-7; 7 nucleotides agree with TRBD1. This CDR3 comprises 16 residues. Germline CDR1 and CDR2: LNHNV and YYDKDF (reference sequence). V lost 3 bases and J lost 4; bases outside the gene matches: 12. CDR3 in DNA: TGTGCCACCAGCAGTACAAACAGGGGCACAACGTACGAGCAGTACTTC. Translating gives CATSSTNRGTTYEQYF.

The V gene is TRBV4-1, the J gene TRBJ2-3; D might be TRBD2 (6 bases). Trimming left V 3 bases short and J 1 base short, with 8 bases between. The CDR3 is 14 amino acids. Germline CDR1 and CDR2: MGHRA and YSYEKL. CDR3 DNA: TGCGCCAGCAGCCAGCGGGACCGCACAGATACGCAGTATTTT. Amino acid sequence: CASSQRDRTDTQYF.

The chain joins TRBV7-6 to TRBJ1-1; no firm D call. V was clipped by 5 bases and J by 0 bases, with 7 bases between them. This CDR3 has 13 residues. Looked up from germline, CDR1 is SGHVS and CDR2 is FNYEAQ. CDR3 region: CASSLQMNTEAFF. The CDR3 bases are TGTGCCAGCAGCCTCCAGATGAACACTGAAGCTTTCTTT.

This clone was recorded only once. The rearrangement links TRBV11-3 to TRBJ2-3; D perhaps matches TRBD1 (6 bases). The length of the CDR3 is 16 residues. Trimming stripped 4 bases from V and 1 base from J, with 15 bases between. From germline, CDR1 is SGHNT and CDR2 YENEEA. The CDR3 DNA follows: TGTGCCAGCAGCTCCCAGACAGGAATTGGCACAGATACGCAGTATTTT. It codes for CASSSQTGIGTDTQYF.

The chain uses TRBV13 and TRBJ1-4; 9 positions agree with TRBD1. Germline V gene data show CDR1 as PRHDT and CDR2 as FYEKMQ (reference sequence). The CDR3 is 15 residues long. The V gene end was trimmed by 4 bases and the J gene end by 6 bases; junction bases not matched to a gene: 6. CDR3 residues: CASSSRDRAYEKLFF. In DNA form, the CDR3 reads TGTGCCAGCAGCTCCCGGGACAGGGCATATGAAAAACTGTTTTTT.

The chain links TRBV5-4 to TRBJ1-2; 8 nucleotides match TRBD1. This CDR3 is built from 13 residues. Germline-derived CDR1 and CDR2 are SGHNT and YYREEE (reference sequence). The V gene end was trimmed by 4 bases and the J gene end by 8 bases; junction bases not matched to a gene: 7. CDR3 bases: TGTGCCAGCAGCGACGGACAGGGAACGGGCTACACCTTC. This translates into CASSDGQGTGYTF.

The V gene is TRBV11-2, the J gene TRBJ1-1, with D possibly matching TRBD1 (6 bases). CDR1 and CDR2 from the germline V gene are SGHAT and FQNNGV. The CDR3 is made up of 16 amino acids. V was shortened by 7 bases and J by 4 bases, with 22 bases between the two germline ends. The CDR3 nucleotides read TGTGCCAGCACCCTACGACGGGGGGCGCGCTCCACTGAAGCTTTCTTT. Its protein product is CASTLRRGARSTEAFF.